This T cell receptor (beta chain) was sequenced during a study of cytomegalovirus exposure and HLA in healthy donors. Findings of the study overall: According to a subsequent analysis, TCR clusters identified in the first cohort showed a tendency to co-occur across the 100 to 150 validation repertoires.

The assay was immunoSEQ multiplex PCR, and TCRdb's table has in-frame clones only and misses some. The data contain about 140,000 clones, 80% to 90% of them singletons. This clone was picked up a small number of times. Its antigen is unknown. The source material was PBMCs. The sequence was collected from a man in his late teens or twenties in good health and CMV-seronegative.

CDR3 bases: TGTGCCAGCAGTTTATCCCCGACAGGGGGGATTAACGAGCAGTACTTC. Translating it yields CASSLSPTGGINEQYF. The chain carries TRBV27 and TRBJ2-7; 9 bases align to TRBD1. The CDR3 has 16 amino acids. Per germline, CDR1 MNHEY and CDR2 SMNVEV (reference sequence). The junction had 8 bases not matched to a gene; V was cut back by 0 bases and J by 5 bases.